This T cell receptor (beta chain) was recovered during a study of blood T cell repertoires in COVID-19. This table comes from immunoSEQ multiplex PCR, and its TCRdb copy is limited to in-frame clones, with some not included. Of roughly 200,000 clones listed, 94% are singletons. Per the germline V gene, CDR1 is MGHDK and CDR2 is SYGVNS. The CDR3 extends over 16 amino acids. V lost 1 base, J lost 4 bases, and 14 bases lay in between. The sequence came from a man aged 25 to 45 with COVID-19, enrolled during active disease. Sequencing used peripheral blood. The V and J genes are TRBV25-1 and TRBJ1-3; D uncertain. Here the CDR3 reads CASSEFGRVQGNTIYF. As DNA, the CDR3 is TGTGCCAGCAGTGAATTCGGGAGGGTTCAAGGAAACACCATATATTTT.